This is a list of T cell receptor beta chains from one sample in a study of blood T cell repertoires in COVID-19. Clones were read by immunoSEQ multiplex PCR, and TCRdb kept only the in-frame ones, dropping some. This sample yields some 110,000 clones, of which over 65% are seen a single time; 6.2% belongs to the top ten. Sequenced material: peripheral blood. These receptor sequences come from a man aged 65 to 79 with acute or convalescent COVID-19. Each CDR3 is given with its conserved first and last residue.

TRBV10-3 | CAISRTSGSLDEQFF
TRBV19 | CASRGFETEAFF
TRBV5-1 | CASSLRTSGEGSGELFF
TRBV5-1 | CASSSGQGFGYTF
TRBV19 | CASSPDRGYYSGNYGYTF
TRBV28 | CASRTLAGGYEQYF
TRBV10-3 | CAISESVAPGQYF
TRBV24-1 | CATSDSGTTGGYTF
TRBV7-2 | CASSLSGQRSQPQHF
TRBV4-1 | CASSQDPSGDGYTF
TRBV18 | CASSPGTSGEQFF
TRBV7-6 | CASSSIAGGGYNEQFF
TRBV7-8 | CASSSDRNTEAFF
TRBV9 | CASSVGRGYSGANVLTF
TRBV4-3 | CASSHDVLARGQGSDEQYF
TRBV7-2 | CASSQTGYNQPQHF
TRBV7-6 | CASSFSGTGDLTGELFF
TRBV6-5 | CASSYSGTGNSPLHF